The source of this TCR beta chain is a study of blood T cells in healthy people across ages. The CDR3 loop spans 16 amino acids. V was clipped by 2 bases and J by 4 bases; unmatched bases: 6. Germline CDR1 SGHTA, CDR2 FQGNSA. Combining a sample-barcoded 5' primer with a J-beta primer mix, a second PCR ran for roughly 7 to 12 cycles. Tagging of each cDNA molecule was performed by a template-switch adaptor with 12 random nucleotides. A single record per CDR3 protein comes from TCRdb applying MiXCR to the 5' RACE reads. Here the sample spans 600,000 to 800,000 distinct CDR3 sequences, around 20% being singletons. Remarks on this clonotype: Its antigen is undetermined.

Study-wide findings and caveats: Per million T cells, the diversity of TCR beta decreased roughly linearly as age advanced.

The sequence came from a man aged 70-80 years in good health. This chain connects TRBV7-2 to TRBJ1-3, with 9 bases matching TRBD1. Sequencing was carried out using blood. This CDR3 reads CASSLTATGGGNTIYF. Here the CDR3 DNA reads TGTGCCAGCAGCTTAACGGCCACAGGGGGCGGAAACACCATATATTTT.